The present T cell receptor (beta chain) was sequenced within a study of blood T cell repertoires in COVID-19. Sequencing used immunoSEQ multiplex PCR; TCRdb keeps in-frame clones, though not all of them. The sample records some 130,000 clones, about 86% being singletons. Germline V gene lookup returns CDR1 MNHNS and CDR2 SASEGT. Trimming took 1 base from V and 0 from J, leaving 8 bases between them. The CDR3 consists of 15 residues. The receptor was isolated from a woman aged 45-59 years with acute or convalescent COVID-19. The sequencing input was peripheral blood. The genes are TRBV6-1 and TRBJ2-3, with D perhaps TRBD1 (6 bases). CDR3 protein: CASSEGGGSTDTQYF. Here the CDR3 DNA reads TGTGCCAGCAGTGAAGGAGGGGGTAGCACAGATACGCAGTATTTT.